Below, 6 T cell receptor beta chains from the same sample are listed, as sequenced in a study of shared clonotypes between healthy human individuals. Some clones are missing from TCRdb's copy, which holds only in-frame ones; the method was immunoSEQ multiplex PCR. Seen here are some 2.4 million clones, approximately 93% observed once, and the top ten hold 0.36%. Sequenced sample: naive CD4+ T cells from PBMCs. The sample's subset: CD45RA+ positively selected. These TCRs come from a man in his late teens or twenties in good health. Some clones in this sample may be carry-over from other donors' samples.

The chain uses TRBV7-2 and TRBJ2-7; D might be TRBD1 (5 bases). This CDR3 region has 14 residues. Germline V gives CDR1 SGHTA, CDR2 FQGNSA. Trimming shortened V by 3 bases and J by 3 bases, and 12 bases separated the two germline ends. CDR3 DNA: TGTGCCAGCAGCTTCCCAGGGTCTGTCTACGAGCAGTACTTC. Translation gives CASSFPGSVYEQYF.

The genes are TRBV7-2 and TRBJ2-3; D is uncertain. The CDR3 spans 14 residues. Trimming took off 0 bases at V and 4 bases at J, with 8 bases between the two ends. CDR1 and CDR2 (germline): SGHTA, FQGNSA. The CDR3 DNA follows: TGTGCCAGCAGCTTAGCAGCGTCGGCAGATACGCAGTATTTT. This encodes CASSLAASADTQYF.

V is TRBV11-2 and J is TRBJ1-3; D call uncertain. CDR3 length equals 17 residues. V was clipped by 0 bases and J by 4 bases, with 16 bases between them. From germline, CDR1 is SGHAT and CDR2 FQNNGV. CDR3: CASSLEGRGSRGNTIYF. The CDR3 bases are TGTGCCAGCAGCTTAGAAGGGCGGGGATCGCGCGGAAACACCATATATTTT.

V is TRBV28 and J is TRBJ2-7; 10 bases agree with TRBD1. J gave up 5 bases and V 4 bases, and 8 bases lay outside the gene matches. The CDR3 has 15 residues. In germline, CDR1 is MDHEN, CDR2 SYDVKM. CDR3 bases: TGTGCCAGCAGTTCACCCGGGACAGGGGCCCACGAGCAGTACTTC. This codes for CASSSPGTGAHEQYF.

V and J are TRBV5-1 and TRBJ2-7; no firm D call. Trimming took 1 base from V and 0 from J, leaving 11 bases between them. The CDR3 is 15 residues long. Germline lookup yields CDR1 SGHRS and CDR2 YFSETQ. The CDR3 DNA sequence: TGCGCCAGCAGCTTGATGGCAGTGAGCTCCTACGAGCAGTACTTC. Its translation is CASSLMAVSSYEQYF.

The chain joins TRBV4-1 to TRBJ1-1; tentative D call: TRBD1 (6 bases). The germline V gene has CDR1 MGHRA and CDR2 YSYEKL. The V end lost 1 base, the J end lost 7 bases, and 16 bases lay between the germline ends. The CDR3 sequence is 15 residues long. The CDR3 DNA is TGCGCCAGCAGCCAAGCGTGGTCAGGGGTAGGTGAAGCTTTCTTT. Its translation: CASSQAWSGVGEAFF.